This TCR beta chain was documented in a study of regulatory T cells in long-lasting Graves disease. Study background: Graves' patients, diagnosed recently, had received antithyroid drugs under 3 months.

Arm-PCR with iRepertoire HTBI primers amplified the CDR3 regions for these TCR beta libraries. Methods used by the authors: The study identified around 62 TRBV and some 13 TRBJ segments across samples. TCRdb passed the multiplex PCR reads through MiXCR, listing each CDR3 protein once. The V and J calls here are based on TCRdb, not the publication. The sample lists 530,000 or so distinct CDR3 sequences; less than 15% were seen once. This sample's time point: newly diagnosed GD, antithyroid drugs for less than 3 months. The TCR library was made from RNA that had been extracted from PBMCs in TRIzol. The junction had 9 bases not matched to a gene; V was cut back by 4 bases and J by 6 bases. This CDR3 is 14 amino acids long. Germline V lookup: CDR1 SGHRS, CDR2 YFSETQ. The same sample was also used in a study of T cells in Graves' hyperthyroidism and ophthalmopathy. This second study says: The primer set for the first-round RT-PCR of the TCR CDR3 was HTBI. In the blood, most expanded thyroid clonotypes above 0.001 appeared as well.

V usage is TRBV5-1 and J usage is TRBJ2-7; 8 bases match TRBD2. This clonotype was obtained from a man in his thirties or forties with Graves disease. The sample here was peripheral blood mononuclear cells (PBMCs), taken at new diagnosis, from a patient treated with antithyroid drugs. The CDR3: CASSGSGSLGEQYF. CDR3 DNA: TGCGCCAGCAGCGGGAGCGGGAGCCTAGGCGAGCAGTACTTC.